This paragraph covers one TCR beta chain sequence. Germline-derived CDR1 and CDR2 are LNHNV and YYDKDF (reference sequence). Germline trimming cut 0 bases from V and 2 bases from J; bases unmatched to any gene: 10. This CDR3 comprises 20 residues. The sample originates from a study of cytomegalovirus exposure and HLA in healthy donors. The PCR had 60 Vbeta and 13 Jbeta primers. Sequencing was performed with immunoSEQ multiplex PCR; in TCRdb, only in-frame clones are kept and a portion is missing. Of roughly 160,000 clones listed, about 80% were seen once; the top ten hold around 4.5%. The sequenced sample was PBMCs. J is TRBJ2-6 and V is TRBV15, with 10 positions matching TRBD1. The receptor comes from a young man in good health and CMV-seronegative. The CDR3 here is CATSRDLRDRGTTGANVLTF. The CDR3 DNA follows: TGTGCCACCAGCAGAGATCTTCGGGACAGGGGTACAACTGGGGCCAACGTCCTGACTTTC. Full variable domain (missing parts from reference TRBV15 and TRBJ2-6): DAMVIQNPRYQVTQFGKPVTLSCSQTLNHNVMYWYQQKSSQAPKLLFHYYDKDFNNEADTPDNFQSRRPNTSFCFLDIRSPGLGDTAMYLCATSRDLRDRGTTGANVLTFGAGSRLTVL.